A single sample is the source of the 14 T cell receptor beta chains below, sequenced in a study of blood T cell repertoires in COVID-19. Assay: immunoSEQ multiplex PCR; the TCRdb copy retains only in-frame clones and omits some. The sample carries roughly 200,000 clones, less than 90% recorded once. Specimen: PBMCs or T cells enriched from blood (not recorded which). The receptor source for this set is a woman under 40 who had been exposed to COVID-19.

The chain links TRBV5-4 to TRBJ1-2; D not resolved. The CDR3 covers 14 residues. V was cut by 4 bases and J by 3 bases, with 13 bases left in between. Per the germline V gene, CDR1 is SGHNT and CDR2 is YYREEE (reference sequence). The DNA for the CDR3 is TGTGCCAGCAGCCCCCCGGATGAGGACTATGGCTACACCTTC. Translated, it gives CASSPPDEDYGYTF. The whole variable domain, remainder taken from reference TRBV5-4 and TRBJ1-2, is ETGVTQSPTHLIKTRGQQVTLRCSSQSGHNTVSWYQQALGQGPQFIFQYYREEENGRGNFPPRFSGLQFPNYSSELNVNALELDDSALYLCASSPPDEDYGYTFGSGTRLTVV.

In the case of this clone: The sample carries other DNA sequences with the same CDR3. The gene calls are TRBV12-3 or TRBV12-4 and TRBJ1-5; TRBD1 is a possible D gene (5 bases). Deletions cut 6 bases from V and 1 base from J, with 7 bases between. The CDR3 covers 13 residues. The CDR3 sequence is CASSRQSNQPQHF. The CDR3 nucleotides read TGTGCCAGCAGCCGACAGAGCAATCAGCCCCAGCATTTT.

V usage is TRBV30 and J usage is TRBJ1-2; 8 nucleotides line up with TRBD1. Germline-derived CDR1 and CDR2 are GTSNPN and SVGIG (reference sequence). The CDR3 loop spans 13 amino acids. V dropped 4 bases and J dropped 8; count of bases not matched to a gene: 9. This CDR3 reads CAWMTGTGRGYTF. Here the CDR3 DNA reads TGTGCCTGGATGACGGGGACAGGAAGGGGCTACACCTTC.

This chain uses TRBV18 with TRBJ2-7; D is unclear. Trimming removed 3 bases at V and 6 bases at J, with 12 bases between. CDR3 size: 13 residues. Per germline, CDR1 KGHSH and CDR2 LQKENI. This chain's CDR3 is CASSPEFLIEQYF. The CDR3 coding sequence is TGTGCCAGCTCACCCGAGTTTCTCATCGAGCAGTACTTC. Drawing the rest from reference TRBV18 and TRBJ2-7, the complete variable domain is NAGVMQNPRHLVRRRGQEARLRCSPMKGHSHVYWYRQLPEEGLKFMVYLQKENIIDESGMPKERFSAEFPKEGPSILRIQQVVRGDSAAYFCASSPEFLIEQYFGPGTRLTVT.

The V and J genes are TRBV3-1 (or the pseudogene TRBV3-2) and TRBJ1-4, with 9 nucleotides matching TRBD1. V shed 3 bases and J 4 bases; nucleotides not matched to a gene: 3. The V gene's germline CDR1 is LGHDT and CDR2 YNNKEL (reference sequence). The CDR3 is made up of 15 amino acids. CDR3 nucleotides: TGTGCCAGCAGCCAGCCGGGACAGGGTAATGAAAAACTGTTTTTT. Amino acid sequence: CASSQPGQGNEKLFF.

The chain's CDR3 is CASSLEFGGDYGYTF. The CDR3 nucleotides are TGTGCCAGCAGCTTGGAGTTCGGAGGGGACTATGGCTACACCTTC. The chain uses TRBV5-4 and TRBJ1-2, with a weak D call TRBD1 (5 bases). The length of the CDR3 is 15 residues. V was shortened by 0 bases and J by 3 bases, with 12 bases between the two germline ends. In germline, CDR1 is SGHNT, CDR2 YYREEE (reference sequence).

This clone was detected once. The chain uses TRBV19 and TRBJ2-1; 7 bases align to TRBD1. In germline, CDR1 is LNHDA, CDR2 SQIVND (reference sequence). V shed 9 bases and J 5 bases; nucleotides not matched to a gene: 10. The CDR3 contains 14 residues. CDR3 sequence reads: CASLRTGPNNEQFF. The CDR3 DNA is TGTGCCAGCCTCCGGACAGGACCAAACAATGAGCAGTTCTTC. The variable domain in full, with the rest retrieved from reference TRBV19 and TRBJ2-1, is DGGITQSPKYLFRKEGQNVTLSCEQNLNHDAMYWYRQDPGQGLRLIYYSQIVNDFQKGDIAEGYSVSREKKESFPLTVTSAQKNPTAFYLCASLRTGPNNEQFFGPGTRLTVL.

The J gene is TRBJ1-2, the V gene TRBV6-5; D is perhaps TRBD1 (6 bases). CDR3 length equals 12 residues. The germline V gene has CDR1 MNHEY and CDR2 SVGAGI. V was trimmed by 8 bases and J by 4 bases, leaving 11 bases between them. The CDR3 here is CASRQGFYGYTF. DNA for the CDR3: TGTGCCAGCCGTCAGGGGTTCTATGGCTACACCTTC.

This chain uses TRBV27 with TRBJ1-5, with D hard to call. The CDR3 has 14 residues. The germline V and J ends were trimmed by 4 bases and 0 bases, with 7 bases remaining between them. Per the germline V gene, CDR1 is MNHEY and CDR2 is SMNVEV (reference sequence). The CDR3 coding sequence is TGTGCCAGCAGTTCCCTTAATAGCAATCAGCCCCAGCATTTT. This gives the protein CASSSLNSNQPQHF.

The CDR3 loop reads CASQRQGGSGANVLTF. CDR3 nucleotide sequence: TGTGCCAGCCAGCGGCAGGGGGGCTCTGGGGCCAACGTCCTGACTTTC. The chain has TRBV2 and TRBJ2-6, with D tentatively TRBD1 (7 bases). Trimming shortened V by 8 bases and J by 0 bases, and 14 bases separated the two germline ends. The germline gives CDR1 SNHLY, CDR2 FYNNEI. The CDR3 sequence is 16 residues long.

In DNA, the CDR3 is TGTGCCAGCAGTGTAGATCCTAACTATGGCTACACCTTC. The encoded protein is CASSVDPNYGYTF. The V and J genes are TRBV2 and TRBJ1-2; D is ambiguous. The V and J ends lost 4 bases and 0 bases respectively, with 6 bases between them. CDR1 and CDR2 from the germline V gene are SNHLY and FYNNEI. The CDR3 totals 13 residues.

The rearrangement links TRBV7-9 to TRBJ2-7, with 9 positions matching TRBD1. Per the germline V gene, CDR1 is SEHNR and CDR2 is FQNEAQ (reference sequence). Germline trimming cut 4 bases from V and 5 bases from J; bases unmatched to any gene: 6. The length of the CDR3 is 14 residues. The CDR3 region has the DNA TGTGCCAGCAGCTGGGGACAGGGTACCCACGAGCAGTACTTC. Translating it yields CASSWGQGTHEQYF.

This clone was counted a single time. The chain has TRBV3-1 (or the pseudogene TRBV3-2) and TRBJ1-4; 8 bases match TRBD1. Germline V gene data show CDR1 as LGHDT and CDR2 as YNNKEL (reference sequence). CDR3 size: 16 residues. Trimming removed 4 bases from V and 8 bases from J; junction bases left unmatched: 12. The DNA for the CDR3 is TGTGCCAGCAGCCTAAACGGACAGGGCGCATGGGAAAAACTGTTTTTT. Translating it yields CASSLNGQGAWEKLFF.

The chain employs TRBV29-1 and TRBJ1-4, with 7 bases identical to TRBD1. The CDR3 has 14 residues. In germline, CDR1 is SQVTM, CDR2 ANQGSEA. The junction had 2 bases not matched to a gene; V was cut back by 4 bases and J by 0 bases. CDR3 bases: TGCAGCGTTGCCACAGGGGCAACTAATGAAAAACTGTTTTTT. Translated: CSVATGATNEKLFF.